This TCR beta chain was recovered during a study of T cell repertoires in cytomegalovirus infection. TCRdb recomputed calls from the reads with MiXCR, one row per CDR3 protein. The sample lists around 240,000 distinct CDR3 sequences; under 25% were seen once. Trimming removed 3 bases at V and 7 bases at J, with 7 bases between. This CDR3 has 11 residues. CDR1 is MDHEN and CDR2 is SYDVKM in the germline V gene. The material sequenced was CD8+ T cells from PBMCs. The sequence was collected from a human donor in good health (CMV status not recorded). Some clones in this sample may be carry-over from other donors' samples. This chain links TRBV28 with TRBJ2-7; the D is unclear. The CDR3 reads CASSFNREQYF. The CDR3 DNA sequence: TGTGCCAGCAGTTTTAATCGGGAGCAGTACTTC. The whole variable domain, remainder taken from reference TRBV28 and TRBJ2-7, is DVKVTQSSRYLVKRTGEKVFLECVQDMDHENMFWYRQDPGLGLRLIYFSYDVKMKEKGDIPEGYSVSREKKERFSLILESASTNQTSMYLCASSFNREQYFGPGTRLTVT.